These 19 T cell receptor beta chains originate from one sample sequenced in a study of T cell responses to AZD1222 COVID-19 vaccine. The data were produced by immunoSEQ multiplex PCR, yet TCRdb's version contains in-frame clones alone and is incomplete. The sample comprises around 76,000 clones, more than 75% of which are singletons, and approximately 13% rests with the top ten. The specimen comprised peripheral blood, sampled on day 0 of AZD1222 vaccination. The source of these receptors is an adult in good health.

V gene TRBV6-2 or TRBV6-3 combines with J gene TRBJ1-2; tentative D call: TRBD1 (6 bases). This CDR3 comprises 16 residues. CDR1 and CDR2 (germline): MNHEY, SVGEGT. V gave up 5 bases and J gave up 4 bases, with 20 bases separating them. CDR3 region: CASSSTTGILVYGYTF. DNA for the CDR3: TGTGCCAGCAGTAGTACGACAGGTATACTTGTCTATGGCTACACCTTC.

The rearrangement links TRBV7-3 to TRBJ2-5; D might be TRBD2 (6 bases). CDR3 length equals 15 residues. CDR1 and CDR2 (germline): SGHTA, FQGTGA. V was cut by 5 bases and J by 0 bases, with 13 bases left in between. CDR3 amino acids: CASSRRGLYQETQYF. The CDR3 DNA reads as TGTGCCAGCAGCAGGAGGGGCCTTTACCAAGAGACCCAGTACTTC.

The CDR3 region is CASSLGDRGRREKLFF. CDR3 coding DNA: TGTGCCAGCAGCTTAGGGGACAGGGGGCGAAGAGAAAAACTGTTTTTT. J is TRBJ1-4 and V is TRBV7-2, with TRBD1 matching over 12 bases. CDR3 length: 16 amino acids. V lost 1 base and J lost 8; bases outside the gene matches: 5. CDR1 SGHTA and CDR2 FQGNSA come from the germline V gene.

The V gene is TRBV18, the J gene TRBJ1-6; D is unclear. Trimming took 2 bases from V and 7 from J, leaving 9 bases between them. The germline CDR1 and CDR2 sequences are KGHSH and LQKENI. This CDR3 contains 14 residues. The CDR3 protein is CASSPGLENSPLHF. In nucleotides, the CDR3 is TGTGCCAGCTCACCAGGGCTGGAAAATTCACCCCTCCACTTT.

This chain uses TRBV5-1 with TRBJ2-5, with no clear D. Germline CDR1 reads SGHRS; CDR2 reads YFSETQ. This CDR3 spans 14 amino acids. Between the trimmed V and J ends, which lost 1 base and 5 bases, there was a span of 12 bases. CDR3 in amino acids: CASSLISFLETQYF. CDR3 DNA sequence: TGCGCCAGCAGCTTGATCAGTTTCTTGGAGACCCAGTACTTC. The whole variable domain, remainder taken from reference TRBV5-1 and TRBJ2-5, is KAGVTQTPRYLIKTRGQQVTLSCSPISGHRSVSWYQQTPGQGLQFLFEYFSETQRNKGNFPGRFSGRQFSNSRSEMNVSTLELGDSALYLCASSLISFLETQYFGPGTRLLVL.

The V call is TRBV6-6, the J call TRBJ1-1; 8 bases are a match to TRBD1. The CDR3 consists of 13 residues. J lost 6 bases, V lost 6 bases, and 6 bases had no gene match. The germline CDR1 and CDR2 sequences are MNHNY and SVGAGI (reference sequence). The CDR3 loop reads CASRLQGVSEAFF. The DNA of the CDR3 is TGTGCCAGCAGGCTACAGGGGGTGTCTGAAGCTTTCTTT.

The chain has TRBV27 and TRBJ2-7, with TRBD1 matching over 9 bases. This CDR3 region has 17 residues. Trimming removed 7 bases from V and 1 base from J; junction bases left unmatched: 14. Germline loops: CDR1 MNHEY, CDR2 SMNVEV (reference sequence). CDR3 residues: CASIGRTGVVFSYEQYF. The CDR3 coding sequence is TGTGCCAGCATCGGTCGGACAGGGGTTGTTTTTTCCTACGAGCAGTACTTC.

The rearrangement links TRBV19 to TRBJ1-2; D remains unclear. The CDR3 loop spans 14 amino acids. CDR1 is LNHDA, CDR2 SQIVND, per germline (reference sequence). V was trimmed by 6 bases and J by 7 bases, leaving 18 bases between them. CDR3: CASSRRESMSGYTF. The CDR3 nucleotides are TGTGCCAGTAGCCGACGGGAATCGATGTCTGGCTACACCTTC.

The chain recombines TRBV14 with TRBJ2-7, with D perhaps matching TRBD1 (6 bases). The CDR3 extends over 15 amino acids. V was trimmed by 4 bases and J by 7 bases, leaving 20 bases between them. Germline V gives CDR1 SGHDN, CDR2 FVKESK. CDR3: CASSPYREKQGEQYF. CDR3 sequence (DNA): TGTGCCAGCAGCCCCTACAGGGAAAAGCAGGGTGAGCAGTACTTC.

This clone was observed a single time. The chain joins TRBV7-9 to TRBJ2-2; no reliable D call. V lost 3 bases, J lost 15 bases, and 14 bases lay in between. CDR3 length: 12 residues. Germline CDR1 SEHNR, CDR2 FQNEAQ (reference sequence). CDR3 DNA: TGTGCCAGCAGCTTTGGGGATGGAGAGGTGTTTTTT. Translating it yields CASSFGDGEVFF.

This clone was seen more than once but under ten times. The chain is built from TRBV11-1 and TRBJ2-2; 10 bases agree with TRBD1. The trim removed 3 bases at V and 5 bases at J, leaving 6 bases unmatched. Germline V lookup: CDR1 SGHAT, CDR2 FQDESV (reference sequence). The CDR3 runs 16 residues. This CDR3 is CASSLTGQGLTGELFF. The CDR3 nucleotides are TGTGCCAGCAGCTTGACGGGACAGGGGTTGACCGGGGAGCTGTTTTTT. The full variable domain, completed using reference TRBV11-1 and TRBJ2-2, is EAEVAQSPRYKITEKSQAVAFWCDPISGHATLYWYRQILGQGPELLVQFQDESVVDDSQLPKDRFSAERLKGVDSTLKIQPAELGDSAMYLCASSLTGQGLTGELFFGEGSRLTVL.

The CDR3: CASSGPLRALVVRDTQYF. CDR3 in DNA: TGTGCCAGCAGCGGTCCCCTACGGGCCCTCGTAGTCCGAGATACGCAGTATTTT. The chain combines TRBV7-9 with TRBJ2-3, with D uncertain. With 5 bases removed from V and 5 bases from J, the gap between germline ends came to 26 bases. The CDR3 has 18 residues. Germline V gives CDR1 SEHNR, CDR2 FQNEAQ (reference sequence).

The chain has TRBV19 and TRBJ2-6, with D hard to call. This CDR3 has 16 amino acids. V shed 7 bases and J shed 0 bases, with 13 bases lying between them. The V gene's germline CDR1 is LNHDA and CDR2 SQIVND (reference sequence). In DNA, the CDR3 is TGTGCCAGTACCACCTTCGCCTCCTCTGGGGCCAACGTCCTGACTTTC. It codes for CASTTFASSGANVLTF.

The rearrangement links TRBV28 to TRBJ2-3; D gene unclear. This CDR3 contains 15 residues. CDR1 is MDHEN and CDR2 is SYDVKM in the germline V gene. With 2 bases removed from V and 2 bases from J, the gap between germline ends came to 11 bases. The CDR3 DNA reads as TGTGCCAGCAGTTTAGGTGGGCGGACCACAGATACGCAGTATTTT. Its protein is CASSLGGRTTDTQYF.

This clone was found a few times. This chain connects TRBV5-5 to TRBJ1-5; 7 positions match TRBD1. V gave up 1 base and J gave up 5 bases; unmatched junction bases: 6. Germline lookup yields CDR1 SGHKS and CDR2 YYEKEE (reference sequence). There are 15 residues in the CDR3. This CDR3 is CASSLQAGGYQPQHF. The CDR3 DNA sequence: TGTGCCAGCAGCTTGCAGGCAGGGGGTTATCAGCCCCAGCATTTT.

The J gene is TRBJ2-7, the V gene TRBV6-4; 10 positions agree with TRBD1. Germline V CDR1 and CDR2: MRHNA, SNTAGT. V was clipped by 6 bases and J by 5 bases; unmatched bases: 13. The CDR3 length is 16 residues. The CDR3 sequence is CASSNLPGQGRNEQYF. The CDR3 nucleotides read TGTGCCAGCAGCAATTTACCGGGACAGGGGAGGAACGAGCAGTACTTC.

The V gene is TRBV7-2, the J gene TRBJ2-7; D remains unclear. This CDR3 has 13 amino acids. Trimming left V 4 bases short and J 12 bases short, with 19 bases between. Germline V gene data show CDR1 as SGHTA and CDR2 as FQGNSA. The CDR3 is CASSSPGGTVSYF. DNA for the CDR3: TGTGCCAGCAGCTCCCCCGGCGGTACCGTGTCGTACTTC. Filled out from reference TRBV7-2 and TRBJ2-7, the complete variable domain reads GAGVSQSPSNKVTEKGKDVELRCDPISGHTALYWYRQSLGQGLEFLIYFQGNSAPDKSGLPSDRFSAERTGGSVSTLTIQRTQQEDSAVYLCASSSPGGTVSYFGPGTRLTVT.

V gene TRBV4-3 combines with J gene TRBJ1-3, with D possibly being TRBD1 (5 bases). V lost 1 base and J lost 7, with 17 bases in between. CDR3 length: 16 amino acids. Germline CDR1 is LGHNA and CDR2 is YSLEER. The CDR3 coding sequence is TGCGCCAGCAGCCAAGTCTCCGGGACGCCTAGGAACACCATATATTTT. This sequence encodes CASSQVSGTPRNTIYF.

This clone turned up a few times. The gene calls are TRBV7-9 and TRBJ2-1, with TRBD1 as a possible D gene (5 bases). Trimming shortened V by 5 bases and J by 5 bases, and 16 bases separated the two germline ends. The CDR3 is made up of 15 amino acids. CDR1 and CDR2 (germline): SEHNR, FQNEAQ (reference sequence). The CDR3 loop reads CASSNSLGAHNEQFF. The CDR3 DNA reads TGTGCCAGCAGCAATTCTCTTGGGGCCCACAATGAGCAGTTCTTC. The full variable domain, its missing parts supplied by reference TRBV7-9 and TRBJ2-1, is DTGVSQNPRHKITKRGQNVTFRCDPISEHNRLYWYRQTLGQGPEFLTYFQNEAQLEKSRLLSDRFSAERPKGSFSTLEIQRTEQGDSAMYLCASSNSLGAHNEQFFGPGTRLTVL.